This is a list of T cell receptor beta chains from one sample in a study of blood T cells in healthy people across ages. TCRdb reprocessed the 5' RACE reads with MiXCR, giving one entry per CDR3 protein. The data contain nearly 1 million distinct CDR3 sequences, 51% of them singletons. Sequenced material: blood. Receptors originate from a woman aged 60-70 years in good health. CDR3s include the opening cysteine and the closing phenylalanine or tryptophan. Each record gives: J gene, D gene, clone size, V gene, CDR3 protein, CDR3 DNA. D genes are given only for firm matches. For some rows the clone size is stated as once, few or many, or as a class when expanded; others skip it.

J gene: TRBJ2-3; D gene: .; clone size: .; V gene: TRBV6-1; CDR3 protein: CAPPSAGAGGRDTQYF; CDR3 DNA: TGTGCCCCCCCCAGCGCCGGGGCTGGGGGTAGAGATACGCAGTATTTT
J gene: TRBJ2-6; D gene: .; clone size: .; V gene: TRBV4-1; CDR3 protein: CASSQGIAPTSVLTF; CDR3 DNA: TGCGCCAGCAGCCAAGGGATAGCACCCACCAGCGTCCTGACTTTC
J gene: TRBJ2-4; D gene: .; clone size: few; V gene: TRBV29-1; CDR3 protein: CSVTNSTKAKNIQYF; CDR3 DNA: TGCAGCGTAACCAACAGCACTAAAGCCAAAAACATTCAGTACTTC
J gene: TRBJ2-2; D gene: .; clone size: once; V gene: TRBV28; CDR3 protein: CASSTRQYTGELFF; CDR3 DNA: TGTGCCAGCAGCACAAGACAGTACACCGGGGAGCTGTTTTTT
J gene: TRBJ2-1; D gene: .; clone size: .; V gene: TRBV6-6; CDR3 protein: CASSLLTPYDEQFF; CDR3 DNA: TGTGCCAGCAGCCTACTAACCCCGTACGATGAGCAGTTCTTC
J gene: TRBJ2-4; D gene: TRBD1; clone size: many; V gene: TRBV7-2; CDR3 protein: CASSLRTGAQNIQYF; CDR3 DNA: TGTGCCAGCAGCTTACGGACAGGGGCACAAAACATTCAGTACTTC
J gene: TRBJ2-7; D gene: .; clone size: many; V gene: TRBV3-1; CDR3 protein: CASSRDPFVEQYF; CDR3 DNA: TGTGCCAGCAGTCGGGACCCTTTCGTCGAGCAGTACTTC
J gene: TRBJ2-1; D gene: .; clone size: few; V gene: TRBV20-1; CDR3 protein: CSARDLSPGRYNEQFF; CDR3 DNA: TGCAGTGCTAGAGATCTCTCCCCGGGTCGGTACAATGAGCAGTTCTTC
J gene: TRBJ2-1; D gene: TRBD2; clone size: .; V gene: TRBV11-2; CDR3 protein: CASSLVGGTSGSPYNEQFF; CDR3 DNA: TGTGCCAGCAGCTTAGTAGGAGGGACTAGCGGGAGTCCCTACAATGAGCAGTTCTTC
J gene: TRBJ2-7; D gene: .; clone size: few; V gene: TRBV11-2; CDR3 protein: CASSLERSQLGGLYEQYF; CDR3 DNA: TGTGCCAGCAGCTTGGAGCGTAGCCAGCTCGGCGGGCTCTACGAGCAGTACTTC
J gene: TRBJ1-2; D gene: .; clone size: few; V gene: TRBV4-1; CDR3 protein: CASSRYAGNYGYTF; CDR3 DNA: TGCGCCAGCAGCCGTTACGCAGGGAACTATGGCTACACCTTC
J gene: TRBJ2-4; D gene: .; clone size: once; V gene: TRBV6-5; CDR3 protein: CASSYGAGFSYKQYF; CDR3 DNA: TGTGCCAGCAGTTACGGGGCAGGGTTCTCCTACAAGCAGTACTTC
J gene: TRBJ1-1; D gene: .; clone size: .; V gene: TRBV10-1; CDR3 protein: CASRAGTRNTEAFF; CDR3 DNA: TGCGCCAGCAGAGCCGGGACAAGGAACACTGAAGCTTTCTTT
J gene: TRBJ2-7; D gene: .; clone size: few; V gene: TRBV24-1; CDR3 protein: CATSDLTGSKQYF; CDR3 DNA: TGTGCCACCAGTGATTTGACAGGGAGTAAGCAGTACTTC
J gene: TRBJ2-7; D gene: TRBD2; clone size: few; V gene: TRBV4-1; CDR3 protein: CASSLGLADEQYF; CDR3 DNA: TGCGCCAGCAGCCTAGGACTAGCTGACGAGCAGTACTTC
J gene: TRBJ2-3; D gene: TRBD2; clone size: few; V gene: TRBV10-3; CDR3 protein: CAISRGGGGDTQYF; CDR3 DNA: TGTGCCATCAGCCGGGGGGGCGGTGGGGATACGCAGTATTTT
J gene: TRBJ1-1; D gene: .; clone size: .; V gene: TRBV5-1; CDR3 protein: CASSFEILHTEAFF; CDR3 DNA: TGCGCCAGCAGCTTCGAGATCCTACACACTGAAGCTTTCTTT
J gene: TRBJ2-1; D gene: TRBD1; clone size: .; V gene: TRBV7-9; CDR3 protein: CASSPGPEGGYEQFF; CDR3 DNA: TGTGCCAGCAGCCCCGGACCCGAAGGGGGCTATGAGCAGTTCTTC
J gene: TRBJ2-7; D gene: .; clone size: few; V gene: TRBV21-1; CDR3 protein: CASSNRADSYEQYF; CDR3 DNA: TGTGCCAGCAGCAACCGGGCCGACAGTTACGAGCAGTACTTC
J gene: TRBJ2-4; D gene: .; clone size: .; V gene: TRBV28; CDR3 protein: CASSLKGSKNIQYF; CDR3 DNA: TGTGCCAGCAGTTTAAAGGGCTCCAAAAACATTCAGTACTTC
J gene: TRBJ1-1; D gene: .; clone size: .; V gene: TRBV7-2; CDR3 protein: CASSFKGPTEAFF; CDR3 DNA: TGTGCCAGCAGCTTTAAGGGGCCGACTGAAGCTTTCTTT
J gene: TRBJ2-3; D gene: .; clone size: few; V gene: TRBV24-1; CDR3 protein: CATSPKVLTDTQYF; CDR3 DNA: TGTGCCACCAGTCCGAAGGTACTCACAGATACGCAGTATTTT
J gene: TRBJ2-7; D gene: .; clone size: few; V gene: TRBV27; CDR3 protein: CASSTAYEQYF; CDR3 DNA: TGTGCCAGCAGTACGGCCTACGAGCAGTACTTC
J gene: TRBJ2-4; D gene: .; clone size: few; V gene: TRBV20-1; CDR3 protein: CSARENLAKNIQYF; CDR3 DNA: TGCAGTGCTAGAGAGAACCTAGCCAAAAACATTCAGTACTTC
J gene: TRBJ2-3; D gene: TRBD2; clone size: .; V gene: TRBV6-4; CDR3 protein: CASSEMSGSTQYF; CDR3 DNA: TGTGCCAGCAGTGAGATGAGCGGGAGTACGCAGTATTTT
J gene: TRBJ2-7; D gene: .; clone size: .; V gene: TRBV7-8; CDR3 protein: CASSLANCEQYF; CDR3 DNA: TGTGCCAGCAGCTTAGCGAACTGCGAGCAGTACTTC
J gene: TRBJ2-5; D gene: .; clone size: .; V gene: TRBV7-2; CDR3 protein: CASSLGVPGETQYF; CDR3 DNA: TGTGCCAGCAGCTTAGGGGTCCCCGGAGAGACCCAGTACTTC
J gene: TRBJ2-7; D gene: .; clone size: .; V gene: TRBV10-3; CDR3 protein: CAISASWQPSYNEQYF; CDR3 DNA: TGTGCCATCAGTGCCTCTTGGCAGCCCTCCTACAATGAGCAGTACTTC
J gene: TRBJ2-5; D gene: TRBD2; clone size: many; V gene: TRBV6-5; CDR3 protein: CASGTSGSFETQYF; CDR3 DNA: TGTGCCAGTGGGACTAGCGGGAGTTTCGAGACCCAGTACTTC
J gene: TRBJ2-1; D gene: TRBD2; clone size: .; V gene: TRBV3-1; CDR3 protein: CASSQDLAGGEQFF; CDR3 DNA: TGTGCCAGCAGCCAAGATCTGGCGGGAGGGGAGCAGTTCTTC
J gene: TRBJ1-2; D gene: .; clone size: .; V gene: TRBV28; CDR3 protein: CASSLNTPNYGYTF; CDR3 DNA: TGTGCCAGCAGTTTAAACACGCCGAACTATGGCTACACCTTC
J gene: TRBJ2-7; D gene: .; clone size: .; V gene: TRBV3-1; CDR3 protein: CASSQVQDYEQYF; CDR3 DNA: TGTGCCAGCAGCCAAGTTCAGGATTACGAGCAGTACTTC
J gene: TRBJ2-4; D gene: .; clone size: .; V gene: TRBV7-2; CDR3 protein: CASSLCQEGQYF; CDR3 DNA: TGTGCCAGCAGCTTATGCCAGGAGGGTCAGTACTTC
J gene: TRBJ2-1; D gene: TRBD2; clone size: few; V gene: TRBV20-1; CDR3 protein: CSADPGRGDDEQFF; CDR3 DNA: TGCAGTGCTGACCCGGGACGGGGGGACGATGAGCAGTTCTTC
J gene: TRBJ2-3; D gene: .; clone size: once; V gene: TRBV20-1; CDR3 protein: CSAIPDYRRNTDTQYF; CDR3 DNA: TGCAGTGCTATCCCGGACTACCGGAGAAACACAGATACGCAGTATTTT
J gene: TRBJ2-3; D gene: .; clone size: few; V gene: TRBV20-1; CDR3 protein: CSARDRRVTDTQYF; CDR3 DNA: TGCAGTGCTAGAGATAGACGAGTCACAGATACGCAGTATTTT
J gene: TRBJ2-7; D gene: TRBD2; clone size: .; V gene: TRBV20-1; CDR3 protein: CSLLPSGTSYEQYF; CDR3 DNA: TGCAGCCTTCTCCCTAGCGGGACTTCCTACGAGCAGTACTTC
J gene: TRBJ2-7; D gene: TRBD2; clone size: .; V gene: TRBV24-1; CDR3 protein: CATSDLGLAPLGISYEQYF; CDR3 DNA: TGTGCCACCAGTGATCTGGGACTAGCGCCACTAGGGATCTCTTACGAGCAGTACTTC
J gene: TRBJ2-3; D gene: .; clone size: .; V gene: TRBV4-1; CDR3 protein: CASLLDQTGDTQYF; CDR3 DNA: TGCGCCAGCCTACTAGATCAAACGGGAGATACGCAGTATTTT
J gene: TRBJ2-1; D gene: .; clone size: .; V gene: TRBV29-1; CDR3 protein: CSVEKAGNEQFF; CDR3 DNA: TGCAGCGTTGAAAAGGCAGGGAATGAGCAGTTCTTC